Listed below are T cell receptor beta chains from one sample, sequenced in a study of beta chain features in type 1 diabetes. Only in-frame clones appear in the TCRdb table, and some are missing; sequencing was by immunoSEQ multiplex PCR. The sample has 150,000 or so clones; about 8.1% are singletons. Sequencing input: central memory CD4+ T cells from blood. The source is a woman aged 18-35 years with type 1 diabetes. Each CDR3 is given with its conserved first and last residue. Each record gives: D gene, J gene, clone size, V gene, CDR3 protein, CDR3 DNA. A D gene is named only where the DNA matches it firmly. Not all rows give a size; the values are once, few, many and, for expanded clones, a class.

d_gene: -
j_gene: TRBJ1-3
abundance: few
v_gene: TRBV18
CDR3aa: CASSPSARDTIYF
CDR3nt: TGTGCCAGCTCACCTTCTGCCCGGGACACCATATATTTT

d_gene: TRBD2
j_gene: TRBJ2-5
abundance: few
v_gene: TRBV7-2
CDR3aa: CASTFSGSGETQYF
CDR3nt: TGTGCCAGCACCTTTAGCGGGAGTGGGGAGACCCAGTACTTC

d_gene: -
j_gene: TRBJ1-1
abundance: -
v_gene: TRBV5-1
CDR3aa: CASSGVGVGTEAFF
CDR3nt: TGCGCCAGCAGCGGTGTCGGGGTAGGGACTGAAGCTTTCTTT

d_gene: -
j_gene: TRBJ2-3
abundance: few
v_gene: TRBV30
CDR3aa: CAWEGAGDNTQYF
CDR3nt: TGTGCCTGGGAAGGGGCAGGGGATAATACGCAGTATTTT

d_gene: -
j_gene: TRBJ2-7
abundance: few
v_gene: TRBV5-1
CDR3aa: CASSLVGGPRDEQYF
CDR3nt: TGCGCCAGCAGCTTGGTTGGAGGGCCTCGGGACGAGCAGTACTTC

d_gene: TRBD1
j_gene: TRBJ2-5
abundance: few
v_gene: TRBV29-1
CDR3aa: CSVERTGPETQYF
CDR3nt: TGCAGCGTCGAACGGACAGGGCCGGAGACCCAGTACTTC

d_gene: TRBD1
j_gene: TRBJ2-7
abundance: few
v_gene: TRBV28
CDR3aa: CATLGPGQGNEQYF
CDR3nt: TGTGCCACCTTGGGCCCGGGACAGGGGAACGAGCAGTACTTC

d_gene: TRBD1
j_gene: TRBJ2-2
abundance: -
v_gene: TRBV5-1
CDR3aa: CASSGRQGANTGELFF
CDR3nt: TGCGCCAGCAGCGGGCGACAGGGGGCGAACACCGGGGAGCTGTTTTTT

d_gene: TRBD2
j_gene: TRBJ2-1
abundance: -
v_gene: TRBV12-5
CDR3aa: CASGTASGSRYEQFF
CDR3nt: TGTGCTAGTGGTACGGCTAGCGGGAGTCGGTATGAGCAGTTCTTC

d_gene: -
j_gene: TRBJ2-5
abundance: -
v_gene: TRBV11-3
CDR3aa: CASSPGRETQYF
CDR3nt: TGTGCCAGCAGCCCCGGTCGGGAGACCCAGTACTTC

d_gene: TRBD1
j_gene: TRBJ2-1
abundance: -
v_gene: TRBV19
CDR3aa: CASSNPGQGSFNNEQFF
CDR3nt: TGTGCCAGTAGTAATCCGGGACAGGGGAGTTTCAACAATGAGCAGTTCTTC

d_gene: -
j_gene: TRBJ1-1
abundance: -
v_gene: TRBV9
CDR3aa: CASSVIAGGTEAFF
CDR3nt: TGTGCCAGCAGCGTAATAGCGGGGGGCACTGAAGCTTTCTTT

d_gene: -
j_gene: TRBJ2-5
abundance: few
v_gene: TRBV29-1
CDR3aa: CSVDTNRKETQYF
CDR3nt: TGCAGCGTTGATACGAACAGAAAAGAGACCCAGTACTTC

d_gene: -
j_gene: TRBJ2-5
abundance: few
v_gene: TRBV5-1
CDR3aa: CASVPGAVQETQYF
CDR3nt: TGCGCCAGCGTCCCTGGGGCGGTTCAAGAGACCCAGTACTTC

d_gene: TRBD2
j_gene: TRBJ2-2
abundance: -
v_gene: TRBV7-2
CDR3aa: CASSSGYGELFF
CDR3nt: TGTGCCAGCAGTAGCGGGTATGGGGAGCTGTTTTTT

d_gene: -
j_gene: TRBJ2-3
abundance: -
v_gene: TRBV25-1
CDR3aa: CASSPAGVSTDTQYF
CDR3nt: TGTGCCAGCAGCCCCGCAGGGGTCAGCACAGATACGCAGTATTTT

d_gene: TRBD1
j_gene: TRBJ2-5
abundance: -
v_gene: TRBV10-2
CDR3aa: CASSEPTGSGETQYF
CDR3nt: TGCGCCAGCAGTGAGCCGACAGGGAGTGGAGAGACCCAGTACTTC

d_gene: -
j_gene: TRBJ2-1
abundance: -
v_gene: TRBV10-2
CDR3aa: CASSEPFYNEQFF
CDR3nt: TGCGCCAGCAGCGAGCCGTTCTACAATGAGCAGTTCTTC

d_gene: TRBD1
j_gene: TRBJ1-5
abundance: few
v_gene: TRBV18
CDR3aa: CASSPWGTDSNQPQHF
CDR3nt: TGTGCCAGCTCACCCTGGGGGACAGATAGCAATCAGCCCCAGCATTTT

d_gene: -
j_gene: TRBJ2-5
abundance: -
v_gene: TRBV4-3
CDR3aa: CASSPGGNYQETQYF
CDR3nt: TGCGCCAGCAGCCCCGGCGGGAATTACCAAGAGACCCAGTACTTC

d_gene: TRBD2
j_gene: TRBJ2-7
abundance: -
v_gene: TRBV30
CDR3aa: CAWSIIREGSREQYF
CDR3nt: TGTGCCTGGAGTATCATCAGGGAGGGGTCAAGAGAGCAGTACTTC

d_gene: TRBD1
j_gene: TRBJ1-5
abundance: few
v_gene: TRBV27
CDR3aa: CASSDRGSFEPQHF
CDR3nt: TGTGCCAGCAGCGACAGGGGATCCTTTGAGCCCCAGCATTTT

d_gene: TRBD2
j_gene: TRBJ2-5
abundance: few
v_gene: TRBV27
CDR3aa: CASSWASGRAETQYF
CDR3nt: TGTGCCAGCAGTTGGGCTAGCGGGAGGGCGGAGACCCAGTACTTC

d_gene: TRBD1
j_gene: TRBJ2-7
abundance: -
v_gene: TRBV7-3
CDR3aa: CASSLSGTGPNEQYF
CDR3nt: TGTGCCAGCAGCTTGTCGGGGACAGGGCCCAACGAGCAGTACTTC

d_gene: TRBD2
j_gene: TRBJ2-2
abundance: -
v_gene: TRBV7-3
CDR3aa: CASSASGSTGELFF
CDR3nt: TGTGCCAGCAGCGCTAGCGGGAGCACCGGGGAGCTGTTTTTT

d_gene: -
j_gene: TRBJ2-2
abundance: few
v_gene: TRBV7-9
CDR3aa: CATLAGELFF
CDR3nt: TGTGCCACTCTCGCCGGGGAGCTGTTTTTT

d_gene: -
j_gene: TRBJ1-2
abundance: -
v_gene: TRBV4-3
CDR3aa: CASSQDLWAEYGYTF
CDR3nt: TGCGCCAGCAGCCAAGATCTATGGGCTGAATATGGCTACACCTTC

d_gene: -
j_gene: TRBJ1-4
abundance: -
v_gene: TRBV7-9
CDR3aa: CASSLDKLNEKLFF
CDR3nt: TGTGCCAGCAGCTTGGACAAGCTTAATGAAAAACTGTTTTTT

d_gene: -
j_gene: TRBJ2-7
abundance: -
v_gene: TRBV9
CDR3aa: CASSVGQGSEQYF
CDR3nt: TGTGCCAGCAGCGTAGGTCAAGGGAGCGAGCAGTACTTC

d_gene: -
j_gene: TRBJ2-1
abundance: many
v_gene: TRBV15
CDR3aa: CATSRDSGTYNEQFF
CDR3nt: TGTGCCACCAGCAGAGATAGCGGTACCTACAATGAGCAGTTCTTC

d_gene: -
j_gene: TRBJ2-6
abundance: -
v_gene: TRBV4-1
CDR3aa: CASSQGQAGANVLTF
CDR3nt: TGCGCCAGCAGCCAAGGACAGGCTGGGGCCAACGTCCTGACTTTC

d_gene: TRBD1
j_gene: TRBJ1-2
abundance: few
v_gene: TRBV5-1
CDR3aa: CASSLTGELYGYTF
CDR3nt: TGCGCCAGCAGCCTGACAGGGGAATTGTATGGCTACACCTTC

d_gene: TRBD2
j_gene: TRBJ2-3
abundance: few
v_gene: TRBV7-2
CDR3aa: CASSSNGLAGELSTDTQYF
CDR3nt: TGTGCCAGCAGCTCAAACGGACTAGCGGGGGAACTGAGCACAGATACGCAGTATTTT

d_gene: TRBD1
j_gene: TRBJ2-1
abundance: -
v_gene: TRBV11-3
CDR3aa: CASSLASGQDNEQFF
CDR3nt: TGTGCCAGCAGCTTGGCCTCGGGACAGGACAATGAGCAGTTCTTC

d_gene: TRBD1
j_gene: TRBJ1-5
abundance: few
v_gene: TRBV4-2
CDR3aa: CASSQDSTGDQPQHF
CDR3nt: TGTGCCAGCAGCCAAGATTCGACAGGGGATCAGCCCCAGCATTTT

d_gene: -
j_gene: TRBJ2-5
abundance: -
v_gene: TRBV5-1
CDR3aa: CATGGDSQETQYF
CDR3nt: TGCGCCACGGGAGGGGACAGCCAAGAGACCCAGTACTTC

d_gene: -
j_gene: TRBJ1-2
abundance: -
v_gene: TRBV19
CDR3aa: CASSRLQVELAYGYTF
CDR3nt: TGTGCCAGTAGTCGCTTACAGGTGGAACTTGCCTATGGCTACACCTTC

d_gene: -
j_gene: TRBJ2-1
abundance: -
v_gene: TRBV30
CDR3aa: CAWSTTGSEQFF
CDR3nt: TGTGCCTGGAGTACAACAGGGTCTGAGCAGTTCTTC

d_gene: -
j_gene: TRBJ1-2
abundance: -
v_gene: TRBV7-2
CDR3aa: CASSRDIYGYTF
CDR3nt: TGTGCCAGCAGCCGGGACATTTATGGCTACACCTTC

d_gene: TRBD1
j_gene: TRBJ1-1
abundance: -
v_gene: TRBV7-2
CDR3aa: CASSLPSTGRTEAFF
CDR3nt: TGTGCCAGCAGCTTACCGTCGACAGGGCGGACTGAAGCTTTCTTT

d_gene: TRBD2
j_gene: TRBJ2-7
abundance: -
v_gene: TRBV27
CDR3aa: CASKTGLAYEQYF
CDR3nt: TGTGCCAGTAAAACGGGACTAGCCTACGAGCAGTACTTC

d_gene: TRBD2
j_gene: TRBJ2-1
abundance: few
v_gene: TRBV5-4
CDR3aa: CASSLAGGLYNEQFF
CDR3nt: TGTGCCAGCAGCTTGGCGGGAGGGCTCTACAATGAGCAGTTCTTC

d_gene: -
j_gene: TRBJ1-2
abundance: few
v_gene: TRBV5-5
CDR3aa: CASSGDSGSPNGYTF
CDR3nt: TGTGCCAGCAGCGGCGACTCCGGTAGCCCAAATGGCTACACCTTC

d_gene: -
j_gene: TRBJ1-3
abundance: few
v_gene: TRBV4-3
CDR3aa: CASSQEIPHNSGNTIYF
CDR3nt: TGCGCCAGCAGCCAAGAGATCCCACATAACTCTGGAAACACCATATATTTT

d_gene: TRBD2
j_gene: TRBJ2-1
abundance: -
v_gene: TRBV5-1
CDR3aa: CASSFTSGASYNEQFF
CDR3nt: TGCGCCAGCAGCTTCACTAGCGGGGCCTCCTACAATGAGCAGTTCTTC

d_gene: -
j_gene: TRBJ1-5
abundance: -
v_gene: TRBV9
CDR3aa: CASSVDLGPNQPQHF
CDR3nt: TGTGCCAGCAGCGTAGATTTGGGGCCGAATCAGCCCCAGCATTTT

d_gene: -
j_gene: TRBJ2-7
abundance: -
v_gene: TRBV11-2
CDR3aa: CASSLSSSPAYEQYF
CDR3nt: TGTGCCAGCAGCTTATCCTCTTCACCAGCCTACGAGCAGTACTTC

d_gene: TRBD1
j_gene: TRBJ2-7
abundance: -
v_gene: TRBV13
CDR3aa: CASSSQGAATSQYF
CDR3nt: TGTGCCAGCAGCTCACAGGGGGCCGCGACGTCGCAGTACTTC

d_gene: -
j_gene: TRBJ1-5
abundance: few
v_gene: TRBV5-1
CDR3aa: CASSSGGGGSNQPQHF
CDR3nt: TGCGCCAGCAGCTCTGGGGGAGGGGGAAGCAATCAGCCCCAGCATTTT

d_gene: -
j_gene: TRBJ2-1
abundance: -
v_gene: TRBV5-4
CDR3aa: CASSQDWTTNNEQFF
CDR3nt: TGCGCCAGCAGCCAAGATTGGACAACAAACAATGAGCAGTTCTTC

d_gene: -
j_gene: TRBJ1-2
abundance: few
v_gene: TRBV7-2
CDR3aa: CASKPFVDYGYTF
CDR3nt: TGTGCCAGCAAGCCCTTTGTGGACTATGGCTACACCTTC

d_gene: TRBD2
j_gene: TRBJ2-5
abundance: few
v_gene: TRBV4-3
CDR3aa: CASSQGDSGGETQYF
CDR3nt: TGCGCCAGCAGCCAGGGTGACTCGGGGGGAGAGACCCAGTACTTC

d_gene: -
j_gene: TRBJ1-3
abundance: -
v_gene: TRBV4-3
CDR3aa: CASSQGGYGNTIYF
CDR3nt: TGCGCCAGCAGCCAAGGGGGCTACGGAAACACCATATATTTT

d_gene: -
j_gene: TRBJ2-1
abundance: many
v_gene: TRBV18
CDR3aa: CASSPELGNEQFF
CDR3nt: TGTGCCAGCTCACCCGAACTAGGGAATGAGCAGTTCTTC